This T cell receptor (beta chain) appears in the sequencing data of a study of blood T cell repertoires in COVID-19. Patients of the Seattle cohort, enrolled during active infection, were followed longitudinally. The CDR3 covers 14 residues. Trimming cost V 4 bases and J 4 bases, with 12 bases left between them. Germline-derived CDR1 and CDR2 are SGHTA and FQGNSA. Data came from immunoSEQ multiplex PCR; TCRdb stores just in-frame clones and leaves some out. Among a few hundred thousand clones listed, 75% to 90% were seen once. The receptor comes from a woman in her thirties with COVID-19, enrolled during active disease. What was sequenced was peripheral blood. The chain has TRBV7-2 and TRBJ2-3, with D perhaps TRBD1 (5 bases). The CDR3 DNA reads TGTGCCAGCAGCTCCAGGGTGTCCGCAGATACGCAGTATTTT. Its protein is CASSSRVSADTQYF.